The clone carrying this T cell receptor beta chain showed up just once. Its antigen remains unknown. The data derive from a study of blood T cells in healthy people across ages. Study-wide points: As naive T cell percentage varied, TCR beta diversity correlated strongly with it. Both naive CD4+ cell counts and diversity were greater in long-lived donors than in aged donors.

The authors ran a second PCR of about 6 to 11 cycles using a sample-barcoded 5' primer and a J-beta primer mix. TCRdb passed the 5' RACE reads through MiXCR, listing each CDR3 protein once. The repertoire includes approximately 1,700,000 distinct CDR3 sequences, about 39% of them detected once, and 23% sits in the top ten. Germline values: CDR1 SGHTA, CDR2 FQGTGA. V dropped 6 bases and J dropped 6 bases, with 12 bases sitting between them. This CDR3 spans 13 amino acids. The chain couples TRBV7-3 to TRBJ2-1, with D perhaps being TRBD1 or TRBD2 (6 bases each). Input material: blood. The TCR originated in a human donor in good health. In nucleotides, the CDR3 is TGTGCCAGCAGTCAAAGGGGGGTCAATGAGCAGTTCTTC. Translated: CASSQRGVNEQFF.